A selection of T cell receptor beta chains follows, all from one sample in a study of blood T cell repertoires in COVID-19. TCRdb keeps only in-frame clones here, not all; method: immunoSEQ multiplex PCR. The sample carries 200,000 to 250,000 clones, less than 85% recorded once. Sequenced input: peripheral blood. All receptors come from a woman aged 80 or over with acute or convalescent COVID-19. The CDR3 runs from the conserved cysteine through the conserved F or W. A D gene is named only where the DNA matches it firmly. The size entry is marked missing in some rows and otherwise reads once, few, many or a size class.

TRBD2,TRBV6-6,TRBJ2-6,NA,CASSYPGGAANVLTF,TGTGCCAGCAGTTACCCGGGGGGAGCGGCCAACGTCCTGACTTTC
NA,TRBV18,TRBJ1-1,NA,CASSPPEGLPQKNTEAFF,TGTGCCAGCTCACCACCGGAGGGTTTGCCACAAAAGAACACTGAAGCTTTCTTT
TRBD1,TRBV4-1,TRBJ1-2,once,CASSHSGQEYGYTF,TGCGCCAGCAGCCATTCGGGACAGGAATATGGCTACACCTTC
NA,TRBV5-8,TRBJ1-5,NA,CASSLEGDGRYQPQHF,TGTGCCAGCAGCTTGGAAGGGGACGGGAGATATCAGCCCCAGCATTTT
TRBD2,TRBV6-2/TRBV6-3,TRBJ2-3,NA,CASSYGSSGSSTDTQYF,TGTGCCAGCAGTTACGGGTCTAGCGGGTCGAGCACAGATACGCAGTATTTT
TRBD2,TRBV5-4,TRBJ2-1,NA,CASSYSLSGGYNEQFF,TGTGCCAGCAGCTATTCTCTCAGCGGGGGGTACAATGAGCAGTTCTTC
TRBD2,TRBV4-2,TRBJ2-3,NA,CASSQDGSGGASDTQYF,TGTGCCAGCAGCCAAGATGGTAGCGGGGGGGCCTCAGATACGCAGTATTTT
TRBD1,TRBV19,TRBJ1-1,NA,CASSMVQGSLNTEAFF,TGTGCCAGTAGTATGGTACAGGGGAGTCTGAACACTGAAGCTTTCTTT
NA,TRBV19,TRBJ1-2,once,CARSPRGQYGYTF,TGTGCCAGATCCCCCCGAGGACAGTATGGCTACACCTTC
NA,TRBV24-1,TRBJ2-1,NA,CATAASDSSYNEQFF,TGTGCCACCGCGGCCTCAGATAGCTCCTACAATGAGCAGTTCTTC
TRBD1,TRBV15,TRBJ1-1,NA,CATEVGDRVTEAFF,TGTGCCACCGAAGTGGGAGACAGGGTCACTGAAGCTTTCTTT
NA,TRBV7-2,TRBJ1-1,once,CASSPGTLLRTEAFF,TGTGCCAGCAGCCCTGGCACCCTTCTGCGGACTGAAGCTTTCTTT
TRBD2,TRBV27,TRBJ2-1,few,CASSPGTSGVSSYNEQFF,TGTGCCAGCAGTCCAGGGACTAGCGGGGTGAGCTCCTACAATGAGCAGTTCTTC
TRBD2,TRBV4-1,TRBJ2-1,NA,CASSQGEAGAGYNEQFF,TGCGCCAGCAGCCAAGGGGAAGCGGGGGCGGGGTACAATGAGCAGTTCTTC
TRBD1,TRBV6-6,TRBJ1-5,NA,CASSYGVQGAQPQHF,TGTGCCAGCAGTTACGGGGTCCAGGGGGCCCAGCCCCAGCATTTT
TRBD1,TRBV5-5,TRBJ1-2,once,CASSLAARGNYGYTF,TGTGCCAGCAGCTTGGCTGCCAGGGGGAACTATGGCTACACCTTC
TRBD2,TRBV7-2,TRBJ2-2,once,CASKELAGYTGELFF,TGTGCCAGCAAGGAGCTAGCGGGGTACACCGGGGAGCTGTTTTTT
TRBD1,TRBV29-1,TRBJ1-1,NA,CSVEGRRQGYTEAFF,TGCAGCGTTGAAGGCCGGCGACAGGGATACACTGAAGCTTTCTTT
TRBD1,TRBV19,TRBJ1-2,once,CASSSRDRGNYGYTF,TGTGCCAGTAGTTCCCGGGACAGGGGGAACTATGGCTACACCTTC
NA,TRBV25-1,TRBJ1-1,NA,CASSLQGLNTEAFF,TGTGCCAGCAGTTTACAGGGACTGAACACTGAAGCTTTCTTT
TRBD2,TRBV9,TRBJ2-3,NA,CASSVTSGGTDTQYF,TGTGCCAGCAGCGTAACTAGCGGGGGTACAGATACGCAGTATTTT
NA,TRBV6-5,TRBJ2-2,NA,CASSYELNTGELFF,TGTGCCAGCAGTTACGAGCTTAACACCGGGGAGCTGTTTTTT
NA,TRBV19,TRBJ1-4,NA,CASNHSPNEKLFF,TGTGCCAGTAACCACAGCCCTAATGAAAAACTGTTTTTT
NA,TRBV11-3,TRBJ1-1,NA,CASSLDPGGRTEAFF,TGTGCCAGCAGCTTAGATCCTGGGGGCAGGACTGAAGCTTTCTTT
TRBD1,TRBV28,TRBJ1-4,NA,CASSLYVGQGAPNEKLFF,TGTGCCAGCAGTTTATACGTAGGACAGGGGGCACCTAATGAAAAACTGTTTTTT
TRBD2,TRBV7-9,TRBJ2-7,once,CASRPGLAGDSYEQYF,TGTGCCAGCAGACCCGGACTAGCGGGGGATTCCTACGAGCAGTACTTC
NA,TRBV11-1,TRBJ1-6,NA,CASSYAGRRNSPLHF,TGTGCCAGCAGCTACGCGGGACGGAGAAATTCACCCCTCCACTTT
TRBD1,TRBV10-2,TRBJ2-1,NA,CASSEDFRDSPYNEQFF,TGCGCCAGCAGTGAGGATTTTAGGGACAGCCCATACAATGAGCAGTTCTTC
TRBD1,TRBV7-9,TRBJ1-2,once,CASSPNQGARGYTF,TGTGCCAGCAGCCCTAACCAGGGGGCGCGTGGCTACACCTTC
NA,TRBV30,TRBJ1-5,once,CAWSVGGQPQHF,TGTGCCTGGAGTGTAGGGGGTCAGCCCCAGCATTTT
TRBD1,TRBV5-4,TRBJ1-4,NA,CASSTAPAGGIGVKLFF,TGTGCCAGCAGCACTGCCCCGGCAGGGGGGATCGGGGTAAAACTGTTTTTT
TRBD1,TRBV3-1/TRBV3-2,TRBJ1-1,NA,CASSQTGQGTEAFF,TGTGCCAGCAGCCAGACGGGACAGGGGACTGAAGCTTTCTTT
NA,TRBV14,TRBJ2-5,NA,CASSKTRGGETQYF,TGTGCCAGCAGCAAGACAAGAGGGGGAGAGACCCAGTACTTC
NA,TRBV27,TRBJ2-2,NA,CASSLYGVPGELFF,TGTGCCAGCAGTTTATACGGGGTCCCCGGGGAGCTGTTTTTT
TRBD2,TRBV19,TRBJ2-7,NA,CASTGTSGRPYF,TGTGCCAGTACCGGGACTAGCGGCCGCCCTTACTTC
NA,TRBV27,TRBJ1-1,NA,CASRDRGLVNTEAFF,TGTGCCAGCAGGGACCGAGGGTTGGTGAACACTGAAGCTTTCTTT
TRBD1,TRBV5-1,TRBJ1-1,once,CASSFRTGGKNTEAFF,TGCGCCAGCAGCTTCAGGACAGGGGGCAAGAACACTGAAGCTTTCTTT
TRBD2,TRBV6-5,TRBJ2-5,NA,CASRLAGQETQYF,TGTGCCAGCAGACTAGCGGGCCAAGAGACCCAGTACTTC
NA,TRBV6-5,TRBJ1-5,NA,CASSWGLGLGYPQHF,TGTGCCAGCAGTTGGGGCCTGGGGCTGGGATACCCCCAGCATTTT
TRBD1,TRBV9,TRBJ2-7,once,CASSPRGDRELSYEQYF,TGTGCCAGCAGCCCGAGGGGGGACAGGGAACTCTCCTACGAGCAGTACTTC
TRBD1,TRBV3-1/TRBV3-2,TRBJ1-6,NA,CASSHRGQGWNSPLHF,TGTGCCAGCAGCCACCGCGGACAGGGGTGGAATTCACCCCTCCACTTT
TRBD1,TRBV19,TRBJ1-5,NA,CASSITGGLSNQPQHF,TGTGCCAGTAGTATCACAGGGGGTTTAAGCAATCAGCCCCAGCATTTT
NA,TRBV3-1/TRBV3-2,TRBJ1-3,NA,CASSQGQGGNTIYF,TGTGCCAGCAGCCAAGGGCAGGGCGGAAACACCATATATTTT
NA,TRBV5-1,TRBJ1-1,NA,CASSTEGSNTEAFF,TGCGCCAGCAGCACGGAGGGTTCGAACACTGAAGCTTTCTTT
NA,TRBV3-1/TRBV3-2,TRBJ1-6,NA,CASSSIAGGNSPLHF,TGTGCCAGCAGTTCGATCGCGGGAGGAAATTCACCCCTCCACTTT
TRBD2,TRBV6-4,TRBJ2-3,NA,CASSEASGTSGGRDTQYF,TGTGCCAGCAGTGAAGCCTCCGGGACTAGCGGGGGAAGAGATACGCAGTATTTT
TRBD1,TRBV5-1,TRBJ1-1,NA,CASSLEGADTEAFF,TGCGCCAGCAGCTTGGAGGGGGCTGACACTGAAGCTTTCTTT
NA,TRBV28,TRBJ2-7,NA,CASSSNDRRGSYEQYF,TGTGCCAGCAGTTCAAACGACCGGAGGGGAAGCTACGAGCAGTACTTC
NA,TRBV7-3,TRBJ1-2,NA,CASSFPGYGYTF,TGTGCCAGCAGCTTCCCAGGGTATGGCTACACCTTC
TRBD1,TRBV3-1/TRBV3-2,TRBJ1-1,NA,CASSPDRGRAFF,TGTGCCAGCAGCCCAGACAGGGGGCGAGCTTTCTTT
NA,TRBV25-1,TRBJ1-1,NA,CASSEGGAGNTEAFF,TGTGCCAGCAGTGAAGGGGGGGCCGGGAACACTGAAGCTTTCTTT
NA,TRBV5-1,TRBJ2-7,NA,CASSLVGGYEQYF,TGCGCCAGCAGCTTGGTAGGAGGGTACGAGCAGTACTTC
NA,TRBV27,TRBJ2-7,few,CASRGGGRYYEQYF,TGTGCCAGCAGGGGTGGGGGCCGGTACTACGAGCAGTACTTC
TRBD1,TRBV12-5,TRBJ1-5,NA,CASGLGTGGIQPQHF,TGTGCTAGTGGTTTGGGGACAGGGGGTATTCAGCCCCAGCATTTT
TRBD1,TRBV6-6,TRBJ1-1,NA,CASRQRDSLNTEAFF,TGTGCCAGCAGGCAGAGGGACAGCTTAAACACTGAAGCTTTCTTT